Presented here are 21 T cell receptor beta chains from one specimen sequenced in a study of blood T cell repertoires in COVID-19. TCRdb's table, derived via immunoSEQ multiplex PCR, lists solely in-frame clones and lacks some. Of over 90,000 clones in the sample, roughly 76% are singletons; the top ten hold less than 6%. Sample: peripheral blood. Receptor source: a man older than 75 with COVID-19, enrolled during active disease.

This chain connects TRBV19 to TRBJ2-4; D gene uncertain. The CDR3 is made up of 13 amino acids. CDR1 and CDR2 (germline): LNHDA, SQIVND (reference sequence). The ends were cut back, 5 bases at V and 5 bases at J, with 10 bases in the middle. The CDR3: CASSPWAQNIQYF. The CDR3 nucleotides are TGTGCCAGTAGTCCTTGGGCCCAAAACATTCAGTACTTC.

J is TRBJ2-7 and V is TRBV4-2, with D possibly TRBD2 on 6 matching bases. CDR3 length: 16 amino acids. Germline V gives CDR1 LGHNA, CDR2 YNFKEQ. With 0 bases removed from V and 4 bases from J, the gap between germline ends came to 16 bases. In DNA form, the CDR3 reads TGTGCCAGCAGCCAAGATCAGGGACTTAGAGATTACGAGCAGTACTTC. This encodes CASSQDQGLRDYEQYF.

J is TRBJ1-4 and V is TRBV18, with TRBD1 as a possible D gene (6 bases). The CDR3 is 15 residues long. Trimming took off 0 bases at V and 8 bases at J, with 13 bases between the two ends. CDR1 and CDR2 from the germline V gene are KGHSH and LQKENI. DNA for the CDR3: TGTGCCAGCTCACCACCGGGACAAAGCCGGGAAAAACTGTTTTTT. Residues: CASSPPGQSREKLFF.

The rearrangement links TRBV7-2 to TRBJ2-3, with 8 bases fitting TRBD2. With 3 bases clipped from V and 4 bases from J, the junction kept 9 bases outside the gene matches. Germline-derived CDR1 and CDR2 are SGHTA and FQGNSA. The CDR3 spans 16 residues. CDR3 residues: CASSLGRGRRADTQYF. The CDR3 DNA follows: TGTGCCAGCAGCTTGGGCCGCGGGAGGAGGGCAGATACGCAGTATTTT.

This rearrangement joins TRBV5-1 to TRBJ2-7, with 8 bases lining up with TRBD1. CDR3 length: 17 amino acids. Germline V gene data show CDR1 as SGHRS and CDR2 as YFSETQ. With 4 bases clipped from V and 0 bases from J, the junction kept 12 bases outside the gene matches. The CDR3 DNA follows: TGCGCCAGCAGCCAAACGGGACAGGCAATAAGCTCCTACGAGCAGTACTTC. Translating it yields CASSQTGQAISSYEQYF. Complete variable domain (other parts from reference TRBV5-1 and TRBJ2-7): KAGVTQTPRYLIKTRGQQVTLSCSPISGHRSVSWYQQTPGQGLQFLFEYFSETQRNKGNFPGRFSGRQFSNSRSEMNVSTLELGDSALYLCASSQTGQAISSYEQYFGPGTRLTVT.

J is TRBJ1-2 and V is TRBV2; tentative D call: TRBD1 (5 bases). V was cut by 2 bases and J by 4 bases, with 11 bases left in between. Per the germline V gene, CDR1 is SNHLY and CDR2 is FYNNEI. This CDR3 is 14 amino acids long. The CDR3 is CASSETGEAYGYTF. The CDR3 DNA reads TGTGCCAGCAGTGAAACGGGGGAGGCCTATGGCTACACCTTC.

The V gene is TRBV6-2 or TRBV6-3, the J gene TRBJ1-5, with 8 bases matching TRBD1. The V segment lost 5 bases and the J segment 1 base; nucleotides outside the gene matches: 1. Germline V lookup: CDR1 MNHEY, CDR2 SVGEGT. The CDR3 sequence is 14 residues long. The chain's CDR3 is CASSNRGSNQPQHF. CDR3 in DNA: TGTGCCAGCAGTAACAGGGGGAGCAATCAGCCCCAGCATTTT.

The CDR3 coding sequence is TGCGCCAGCAGCGATTCCTCTACAGGGGGCCGCAATCAGCCCCAGCATTTT. It codes for CASSDSSTGGRNQPQHF. V is TRBV10-2 and J is TRBJ1-5; TRBD1 matches at 9 bases. The V gene end was trimmed by 6 bases and the J gene end by 2 bases; junction bases not matched to a gene: 11. Germline V gene data show CDR1 as WSHSY and CDR2 as SAAADI. This CDR3 spans 17 amino acids.

The rearrangement links TRBV6-2 or TRBV6-3 to TRBJ1-1; unclear D gene. Germline loops: CDR1 MNHEY, CDR2 SVGEGT. Trimming shortened V by 1 base and J by 4 bases, and 10 bases separated the two germline ends. The CDR3 totals 14 residues. CDR3 in DNA: TGTGCCAGCAGTTACTTCGGGGAGAGCACTGAAGCTTTCTTT. Residues: CASSYFGESTEAFF.

The gene calls are TRBV6-5 and TRBJ2-7, with D perhaps matching TRBD1 (5 bases). The CDR3 sequence is 13 residues long. With 7 bases removed from V and 2 bases from J, the gap between germline ends came to 12 bases. Germline V gene data show CDR1 as MNHEY and CDR2 as SVGAGI. CDR3 DNA: TGTGCCAGCACACACAGGAGAACCTACGAGCAGTACTTC. It yields the protein CASTHRRTYEQYF.

The V and J genes are TRBV25-1 and TRBJ2-5; no firm D call. Trimming stripped 5 bases from V and 2 bases from J, with 9 bases between. CDR3 length: 13 amino acids. Germline V gives CDR1 MGHDK, CDR2 SYGVNS. CDR3: CASSPPLQETQYF. For the CDR3, the DNA is TGTGCCAGCAGTCCCCCCCTTCAAGAGACCCAGTACTTC.

The CDR3 protein is CASSLGTDYGYTF. The DNA of the CDR3 is TGCGCCAGCAGCTTGGGGACAGACTATGGCTACACCTTC. J is TRBJ1-2 and V is TRBV5-1; D might be TRBD1 (6 bases). Germline CDR1 is SGHRS and CDR2 is YFSETQ. The CDR3 spans 13 residues. Trimming stripped 0 bases from V and 3 bases from J, with 6 bases between.

V and J are TRBV2 and TRBJ1-1; TRBD1 matches at 9 bases. The length of the CDR3 is 14 residues. The J segment lost 5 bases and the V segment lost 6 bases, leaving 7 bases of the junction unmatched. Per germline, CDR1 SNHLY and CDR2 FYNNEI. The CDR3 DNA is TGTGCCAGCAGCGTGGACAGGGGAGGGACTGAAGCTTTCTTT. This gives the protein CASSVDRGGTEAFF.

The V and J genes are TRBV2 and TRBJ2-6; TRBD2 aligns across 10 bases. This CDR3 spans 19 amino acids. CDR1 and CDR2 (germline): SNHLY, FYNNEI. V shed 6 bases and J 0 bases; nucleotides not matched to a gene: 11. The chain's CDR3 is CASRHATSGASSGANVLTF. In nucleotides, the CDR3 is TGTGCCAGCAGGCACGCAACTAGCGGGGCTAGCTCTGGGGCCAACGTCCTGACTTTC.

This chain joins TRBV4-3 and TRBJ1-5; D perhaps matches TRBD1 (6 bases). Per the germline V gene, CDR1 is LGHNA and CDR2 is YSLEER. This CDR3 has 15 residues. V lost 4 bases and J lost 5, with 15 bases in between. CDR3 nucleotide sequence: TGCGCCAGCAGCCCGGGACACGGGTCTGATCAGCCCCAGCATTTT. Its protein product is CASSPGHGSDQPQHF.

The CDR3 sequence: CAWTETGSGYTF. In DNA form, the CDR3 reads TGTGCCTGGACTGAAACAGGGAGCGGCTACACCTTC. The genes are TRBV30 and TRBJ1-2; D might be TRBD1 (6 bases). CDR3 length: 12 residues. Trimming pared 4 bases from V and 8 bases from J, leaving 14 bases between. CDR1 and CDR2 from the germline V gene are GTSNPN and SVGIG (reference sequence).

This chain connects TRBV28 to TRBJ1-2; no clear D. This CDR3 has 11 residues. Germline lookup yields CDR1 MDHEN and CDR2 SYDVKM. Trimming stripped 6 bases from V and 8 bases from J, with 10 bases between. CDR3 coding DNA: TGTGCCAGCAGGGAGGGCCGCGGCTACACCTTC. As protein: CASREGRGYTF.

This clone was observed a handful of times. The rearrangement links TRBV6-4 to TRBJ2-3; no definite D call. V was clipped by 2 bases and J by 2 bases, with 11 bases between them. CDR3 length equals 15 residues. Germline CDR1 reads MRHNA; CDR2 reads SNTAGT. The DNA for the CDR3 is TGTGCCAGCAGTGACGGTGGGCTATACACAGATACGCAGTATTTT. Encoded protein: CASSDGGLYTDTQYF.

The V call is TRBV30, the J call TRBJ1-6; 8 bases are a match to TRBD1. The CDR3 is 17 amino acids. Germline trimming cut 4 bases from V and 9 bases from J; bases unmatched to any gene: 17. The V gene's germline CDR1 is GTSNPN and CDR2 SVGIG (reference sequence). The CDR3 reads CAWNFWGPTGESSPLHF. The CDR3, as DNA: TGTGCCTGGAACTTTTGGGGCCCGACAGGGGAATCTTCACCCCTCCACTTT.

The J gene is TRBJ1-2, the V gene TRBV5-4, with 9 bases that match TRBD1. The CDR3 is 13 residues long. Germline CDR1 reads SGHNT; CDR2 reads YYREEE (reference sequence). J was trimmed by 7 bases and V by 4 bases; bases with no gene match: 5. Here the CDR3 DNA reads TGTGCCAGCAGCGCAACAGGGGGCGGTGGCTACACCTTC. Its translation is CASSATGGGGYTF.

This chain links TRBV29-1 with TRBJ2-7, with TRBD1 as a possible D gene (6 bases). V lost 6 bases to trimming and J lost 3 bases, with 18 bases between them. CDR1 and CDR2 (germline): SQVTM, ANQGSEA. The CDR3 has 14 residues. Here the CDR3 reads CSVGDKGTRYEQYF. DNA of the CDR3: TGCAGCGTGGGGGACAAGGGAACCCGCTACGAGCAGTACTTC.